The source of this T cell receptor (beta chain) is a study of blood T cell repertoires in COVID-19. This clone was seen more than once but under ten times. This CDR3 contains 14 residues. V was cut by 1 base and J by 4 bases, with 9 bases left in between. CDR1 is SGHAT and CDR2 is FQNNGV in the germline V gene. Using immunoSEQ multiplex PCR, the repertoire was profiled, and TCRdb retains in-frame clones only, with some absent. The sample shows tens of thousands of clones, roughly 84% of them seen only once. The rearrangement links TRBV11-2 to TRBJ2-3, with D tentatively TRBD2 (5 bases). The sequenced material came from peripheral blood. The receptor was isolated from a human donor in a cohort sampled during active COVID-19. This chain's CDR3 is CASSLGRTADTQYF. The CDR3 nucleotides read TGTGCCAGCAGCTTAGGGAGGACGGCAGATACGCAGTATTTT. Full variable domain (rest looked up from reference TRBV11-2 and TRBJ2-3): EAGVAQSPRYKIIEKRQSVAFWCNPISGHATLYWYQQILGQGPKLLIQFQNNGVVDDSQLPKDRFSAERLKGVDSTLKIQPAKLEDSAVYLCASSLGRTADTQYFGPGTRLTVL.